The source of this T cell receptor beta chain is a study of regulatory T cells. The study's findings and limits: Hydrophobic residues at CDR3 positions 6 and 7 were enriched in conventional CD4+ T cells of CD3G-deficient patients.

As regards this clone: What it binds is not known.

This CDR3 has 13 amino acids. Trimming pared 8 bases from V and 6 bases from J, leaving 15 bases between. Germline-derived CDR1 and CDR2 are MNHNS and SASEGT. The primer mix had 52 TRBV and 13 TRBJ primers. This table comes from immunoSEQ multiplex PCR, and its TCRdb copy is limited to in-frame clones, with some not included. Of 30,000 to 40,000 clones in the sample, about 93% were seen once. The chain uses TRBV6-1 and TRBJ2-3, with D possibly TRBD2 on 6 matching bases. This sequence was found in a child younger than 10 with CD3G deficiency. The sample taken for sequencing was conventional CD4+ T cells sorted from blood. CDR3 protein: CASASGPRDTQYF. The CDR3 DNA sequence: TGTGCCAGCGCAAGCGGGCCAAGGGATACGCAGTATTTT.